Each of the 17 T cell receptor beta chains below was sequenced from the same sample in a study of blood T cell repertoires in COVID-19. Using immunoSEQ multiplex PCR, the repertoire was profiled, and TCRdb retains in-frame clones only, with some absent. Of about 190,000 clones listed, 70% to 80% were seen once; the top ten hold approximately 12%. The sample comprised peripheral blood. Receptors were obtained from a man aged 50-60 years who had recovered from COVID-19.

This chain uses TRBV15 with TRBJ2-2; 8 positions match TRBD1. The CDR3 runs 17 residues. Trimming at V came to 0 bases and at J to 3 bases, leaving 6 bases not matched to a gene. Germline V gene data show CDR1 as LNHNV and CDR2 as YYDKDF (reference sequence). DNA of the CDR3: TGTGCCACCAGCAGAGACGAGGACAGGGTTGACACCGGGGAGCTGTTTTTT. Residues: CATSRDEDRVDTGELFF.

J is TRBJ2-1 and V is TRBV19, with 8 nucleotides matching TRBD2. The CDR3 runs 15 residues. CDR1 is LNHDA, CDR2 SQIVND, per germline (reference sequence). Unmatched junction bases numbered 7, after V lost 3 bases and J lost 6 bases. This CDR3 is CASSMYLAGSNEQFF. CDR3 bases: TGTGCCAGTAGTATGTACCTAGCGGGTTCCAATGAGCAGTTCTTC.

As to this clone: A read error likely explains this, since a far larger clone differs by one base. This sequence joins TRBV7-2 and TRBJ1-1, with 9 positions matching TRBD1. V lost 2 bases and J lost 3; bases outside the gene matches: 1. Germline V gene sequence: CDR1 SGHTA, CDR2 FQGNSA. This CDR3 contains 14 residues. CDR3 nucleotides: TGTGCCAGCAGCTTAACAGGGGGCGACACTGAAGCTTTCTTT. Protein product: CASSLTGGDTEAFF.

The chain combines TRBV19 with TRBJ2-2; a possible D gene is TRBD2 (5 bases). Germline V gene lookup returns CDR1 LNHDA and CDR2 SQIVND (reference sequence). V lost 3 bases to trimming and J lost 8 bases, with 16 bases between them. This CDR3 spans 15 amino acids. The CDR3 nucleotides read TGTGCCAGTAGTATTGCAAAGGGAGCCCTAGGGGAGCTGTTTTTT. Translation: CASSIAKGALGELFF. The full variable domain, with the rest looked up from reference TRBV19 and TRBJ2-2, is DGGITQSPKYLFRKEGQNVTLSCEQNLNHDAMYWYRQDPGQGLRLIYYSQIVNDFQKGDIAEGYSVSREKKESFPLTVTSAQKNPTAFYLCASSIAKGALGELFFGEGSRLTVL.

The V call is TRBV18, the J call TRBJ1-2; TRBD1 matches at 9 bases. Germline V lookup: CDR1 KGHSH, CDR2 LQKENI. The CDR3 has 14 residues. V lost 4 bases to trimming and J lost 6 bases; unmatched junction nucleotides: 6. The CDR3 region is CASSQQGAIDGYTF. As DNA, the CDR3 is TGTGCCAGCTCACAACAGGGGGCTATCGATGGCTACACCTTC.

The genes are TRBV20-1 and TRBJ2-5, with a weak D call TRBD2 (6 bases). Trimming pared 5 bases from V and 2 bases from J, leaving 6 bases between. The germline gives CDR1 DFQATT, CDR2 SNEGSKA (reference sequence). The CDR3 spans 11 residues. The CDR3 here is CSAAGQETQYF. The DNA of the CDR3 is TGCAGTGCTGCGGGGCAAGAGACCCAGTACTTC.

The V and J genes are TRBV7-8 and TRBJ2-1; perhaps TRBD2 as D (6 bases). Germline values: CDR1 SGHVS, CDR2 FQNEAQ. The ends were cut back, 5 bases at V and 8 bases at J, with 19 bases in the middle. CDR3 length: 15 amino acids. The CDR3 DNA follows: TGTGCCAGCAGCCGGGAGTCTAATCATGGGTATGAGCAGTTCTTC. Its translation: CASSRESNHGYEQFF.

The chain carries TRBV7-2 and TRBJ2-7; 13 positions match TRBD2. The CDR3 has 14 residues. Germline-derived CDR1 and CDR2 are SGHTA and FQGNSA. V was pared by 5 bases and J by 6 bases, with 4 bases of the junction left unmatched. CDR3 bases: TGTGCCAGCAGCCCGACTAGCGGGAGGTCCGAGCAGTACTTC. Encoded protein: CASSPTSGRSEQYF.

The chain employs TRBV3-1 (or the pseudogene TRBV3-2) and TRBJ1-4; 8 bases line up with TRBD1. CDR1 and CDR2 from the germline V gene are LGHDT and YNNKEL (reference sequence). The CDR3 has 14 residues. Trimming cost V 5 bases and J 7 bases; bases outside gene matches: 6. The CDR3 region is CASSFGQGSEKLFF. The DNA of the CDR3 is TGTGCCAGCAGCTTCGGACAGGGAAGTGAAAAACTGTTTTTT.

This clone showed up just once. This chain links TRBV4-1 with TRBJ1-2; 8 bases align to TRBD1. Germline values: CDR1 MGHRA, CDR2 YSYEKL. There are 17 residues in the CDR3. V was pared by 4 bases and J by 0 bases, with 10 bases of the junction left unmatched. The CDR3 protein is CASSPNQGAYANYGYTF. The CDR3 coding sequence is TGCGCCAGCAGCCCTAACCAGGGGGCCTATGCTAACTATGGCTACACCTTC.

V gene TRBV27 combines with J gene TRBJ2-7, with 10 bases that match TRBD2. CDR1 and CDR2 from the germline V gene are MNHEY and SMNVEV (reference sequence). The V gene end was trimmed by 4 bases and the J gene end by 7 bases; junction bases not matched to a gene: 13. This CDR3 contains 16 residues. CDR3 sequence: CASSSTRLAGGGEQYF. The CDR3 nucleotides read TGTGCCAGCAGTTCGACCAGACTAGCGGGTGGGGGGGAGCAGTACTTC.

This chain links TRBV3-1 (or the pseudogene TRBV3-2) with TRBJ2-5; tentative D call: TRBD1 (6 bases). Trimming shortened V by 4 bases and J by 4 bases, and 10 bases separated the two germline ends. This CDR3 region has 13 residues. Germline-derived CDR1 and CDR2 are LGHDT and YNNKEL (reference sequence). The CDR3 region has the DNA TGTGCCAGCAGCCGTCGACAGGTAGAGACCCAGTACTTC. It translates to CASSRRQVETQYF.

The chain is built from TRBV4-3 and TRBJ2-3, with TRBD2 matching 10 bases. The germline gives CDR1 LGHNA, CDR2 YSLEER. CDR3 length: 16 residues. The V and J ends lost 0 bases and 7 bases, in that order; junction bases with no gene match: 7. CDR3 nucleotide sequence: TGCGCCAGCAGCCAAGAAGCGGGAGGGCCTACTTATACGCAGTATTTT. Translation: CASSQEAGGPTYTQYF.

The rearrangement joins TRBV5-1 to TRBJ2-5; 11 bases agree with TRBD1. The CDR3 spans 16 residues. In germline, CDR1 is SGHRS, CDR2 YFSETQ. V lost 3 bases and J lost 5; bases outside the gene matches: 9. CDR3 sequence: CASSSGQGAFRETQYF. CDR3 bases: TGCGCCAGCAGCTCCGGACAGGGGGCTTTTAGGGAGACCCAGTACTTC. The variable domain in full, with the rest retrieved from reference TRBV5-1 and TRBJ2-5, is KAGVTQTPRYLIKTRGQQVTLSCSPISGHRSVSWYQQTPGQGLQFLFEYFSETQRNKGNFPGRFSGRQFSNSRSEMNVSTLELGDSALYLCASSSGQGAFRETQYFGPGTRLLVL.

The CDR3 spells CASSPTGLGPYEQYF. The CDR3 coding sequence is TGTGCCAGCAGCCCGACCGGACTAGGCCCCTACGAGCAGTACTTC. The chain couples TRBV7-6 to TRBJ2-7, with 7 nucleotides matching TRBD2. The CDR3 totals 15 residues. Trimming at V came to 5 bases and at J to 2 bases, leaving 9 bases not matched to a gene. Germline values: CDR1 SGHVS, CDR2 FNYEAQ. The full variable domain, its missing parts supplied by reference TRBV7-6 and TRBJ2-7, is GAGVSQSPRYKVTKRGQDVALRCDPISGHVSLYWYRQALGQGPEFLTYFNYEAQQDKSGLPNDRFSAERPEGSISTLTIQRTEQRDSAMYRCASSPTGLGPYEQYFGPGTRLTVT.

This clone was detected only once. This chain's CDR3 is CASSLNSLGYTF. The CDR3 DNA is TGTGCCAGCAGCTTAAATAGTTTAGGCTACACCTTC. The rearrangement joins TRBV7-8 to TRBJ1-2, with D unclear. Germline V CDR1 and CDR2: SGHVS, FQNEAQ. This CDR3 has 12 amino acids. The V gene lost 2 bases and the J gene lost 8 bases, with 9 bases spanning the gap.

The chain carries TRBV12-5 and TRBJ2-1; a weak D match, TRBD2 (6 bases). The ends were cut back, 6 bases at V and 3 bases at J, with 12 bases in the middle. CDR3 length: 14 residues. In germline, CDR1 is LGHNT, CDR2 FRNRAP. The DNA for the CDR3 is TGTGCTAGTGGGTCGGGACTCCTCTACAATGAGCAGTTCTTC. Protein: CASGSGLLYNEQFF. Using reference TRBV12-5 and TRBJ2-1 for the parts outside the CDR3, the full variable domain is DARVTQTPRHKVTEMGQEVTMRCQPILGHNTVFWYRQTMMQGLELLAYFRNRAPLDDSGMPKDRFSAEMPDATLATLKIQPSEPRDSAVYFCASGSGLLYNEQFFGPGTRLTVL.